This T cell receptor beta chain stems from a study of post-analysis software for immune sequencing data. About the research overall: Progressive-relapsing, secondary progressive and relapsing-remitting multiple sclerosis were among the disease courses included.

Unique molecular identifiers were built into the TCR beta cDNA libraries. Each batch of about 1 to 11 million T cells produced around 460,000 cDNA molecules. In TCRdb, the PCR reads were re-called with MiXCR into one record per CDR3 protein. This table has hundreds of thousands of distinct CDR3 sequences, 30% appearing once. The germline CDR1 and CDR2 sequences are DFQATT and SNEGSKA (reference sequence). Trimming shortened V by 6 bases and J by 4 bases, and 16 bases separated the two germline ends. CDR3 size: 13 residues. Notes on the study in general: Patients had higher frequencies than controls of about five TRBV segments, including TRBV5-6, TRBV5-1 and TRBV20-1. For normalized Chao1 diversity, multiple sclerosis patients scored significantly lower than controls did. Samples from one preparation batch, clustered by F measure, grouped strongly together.

For this clonotype: Antigen: not known.

The chain links TRBV20-1 to TRBJ2-7; a possible D gene is TRBD2 (7 bases). The sequencing input was blood. The receptor was isolated from a girl between 5 and 17 years old with multiple sclerosis. The CDR3 region has the DNA TGCAGTGCCTTAGGGGGGGTATGGTACGAGCAGTACTTC. This gives the protein CSALGGVWYEQYF.